Listed here are 29 T cell receptor beta chains from one sample, sequenced in a study of blood T cell repertoires in COVID-19. Measured with immunoSEQ multiplex PCR; TCRdb has only the in-frame clones, and not every one. The sample records under 8,500 clones, about 81% being singletons. The sequenced material came from peripheral blood. The receptors were sampled from a human donor with active COVID-19. The donor label of this sample is uncertain.

The chain carries TRBV7-6 and TRBJ2-2, with 8 bases aligning to TRBD1. The CDR3 runs 15 residues. Germline values: CDR1 SGHVS, CDR2 FNYEAQ. The V segment lost 5 bases and the J segment 7 bases; nucleotides outside the gene matches: 9. The CDR3 protein is CASSRFDRGGGELFF. CDR3 coding DNA: TGTGCCAGCAGCCGATTCGACAGGGGAGGCGGGGAGCTGTTTTTT.

This chain connects TRBV3-1 (or the pseudogene TRBV3-2) to TRBJ1-3; D is unresolved. Germline V CDR1 and CDR2: LGHDT, YNNKEL (reference sequence). V shed 1 base and J shed 5 bases, with 6 bases lying between them. The CDR3 sequence is 13 residues long. The CDR3: CASSQAFRNTIYF. In DNA, the CDR3 is TGTGCCAGCAGCCAAGCCTTTCGAAACACCATATATTTT.

This chain links TRBV27 with TRBJ2-1; D call uncertain. Trimming pared 4 bases from V and 5 bases from J, leaving 15 bases between. Germline loops: CDR1 MNHEY, CDR2 SMNVEV (reference sequence). The CDR3 loop spans 15 amino acids. CDR3 residues: CASSWYRRRDNEQFF. CDR3 bases: TGTGCCAGCAGTTGGTACCGACGGAGAGACAATGAGCAGTTCTTC.

The rearrangement links TRBV11-3 to TRBJ2-3; D is perhaps TRBD2 (5 bases). In germline, CDR1 is SGHNT, CDR2 YENEEA. Trimming left V 5 bases short and J 0 bases short, with 12 bases between. CDR3 length equals 15 residues. This chain's CDR3 is CASSRRAGSTDTQYF. The CDR3 nucleotides read TGTGCCAGCAGCCGCCGGGCGGGTAGCACAGATACGCAGTATTTT.

V gene TRBV4-3 combines with J gene TRBJ2-3, with D possibly matching TRBD2 (6 bases). Germline V lookup: CDR1 LGHNA, CDR2 YSLEER. Between the trimmed V and J ends, which lost 4 bases and 2 bases, there was a span of 16 bases. The CDR3 loop spans 16 amino acids. The CDR3 here is CASSPLVGGTTDTQYF. The CDR3 DNA reads as TGCGCCAGCAGCCCTCTGGTGGGCGGGACCACAGATACGCAGTATTTT.

This clone was recorded once. The chain uses TRBV19 and TRBJ1-3, with D perhaps TRBD1 (6 bases). Per germline, CDR1 LNHDA and CDR2 SQIVND (reference sequence). The germline V and J ends were trimmed by 5 bases and 0 bases, with 17 bases remaining between them. This CDR3 has 17 residues. The CDR3 is CASSFLLRGGSGNTIYF. CDR3 sequence (DNA): TGTGCCAGTAGTTTCCTCCTGAGAGGGGGCTCTGGAAACACCATATATTTT.

The chain couples TRBV6-1 to TRBJ2-1; D not certain. The CDR3 consists of 15 residues. Germline values: CDR1 MNHNS, CDR2 SASEGT. The V end was cut by 3 bases, the J end by 5 bases, with 14 bases between. CDR3 sequence: CASSEGSGRHNEQFF. The CDR3 DNA is TGTGCCAGCAGTGAGGGCTCCGGCCGACACAATGAGCAGTTCTTC.

V usage is TRBV10-3 and J usage is TRBJ2-1; 12 bases align to TRBD2. The V gene's germline CDR1 is ENHRY and CDR2 SYGVKD. Trimming cost V 6 bases and J 9 bases; bases outside gene matches: 9. There are 15 residues in the CDR3. CDR3 coding DNA: TGTGCCATCAGCGGGCTAGCGGGAGGGGTTAGTGAGCAGTTCTTC. Protein product: CAISGLAGGVSEQFF.

This clone appeared once. The V gene is TRBV3-1 (or the pseudogene TRBV3-2), the J gene TRBJ2-7; the D gene is possibly TRBD2 (6 bases). Germline V CDR1 and CDR2: LGHDT, YNNKEL (reference sequence). Trimming pared 2 bases from V and 7 bases from J, leaving 18 bases between. The CDR3 extends over 15 amino acids. The CDR3 bases are TGTGCCAGCAGCCAATTCTTAGCCTCCCGGGGGGAGCAGTACTTC. Amino acids: CASSQFLASRGEQYF.

The chain uses TRBV5-1 and TRBJ2-7; TRBD1 matches at 8 bases. Trimming removed 4 bases from V and 1 base from J; junction bases left unmatched: 7. There are 15 residues in the CDR3. Germline V CDR1 and CDR2: SGHRS, YFSETQ. In nucleotides, the CDR3 is TGCGCCAGCAGCCTCGGACAGGGAAGATCCTACGAGCAGTACTTC. Encoded protein: CASSLGQGRSYEQYF.

The chain links TRBV19 to TRBJ2-1; D might be TRBD2 (6 bases). CDR1 and CDR2 (germline): LNHDA, SQIVND (reference sequence). CDR3 length equals 12 residues. V was cut by 7 bases and J by 7 bases, with 11 bases left in between. CDR3 region: CASTAGGNEQFF. The CDR3 region has the DNA TGTGCCAGTACCGCCGGAGGGAATGAGCAGTTCTTC.

The chain has TRBV28 and TRBJ2-7; 7 nucleotides align to TRBD1. This CDR3 is built from 13 residues. Per the germline V gene, CDR1 is MDHEN and CDR2 is SYDVKM. Trimming removed 6 bases from V and 3 bases from J; junction bases left unmatched: 5. The CDR3 reads CASRGRGFYEQYF. CDR3 nucleotides: TGTGCCAGCAGGGGCAGGGGGTTCTACGAGCAGTACTTC.

The gene calls are TRBV19 and TRBJ2-1; D gene ambiguous. V lost 3 bases, J lost 0 bases, and 9 bases lay in between. Germline-derived CDR1 and CDR2 are LNHDA and SQIVND (reference sequence). The CDR3 runs to 15 residues. CDR3 sequence (DNA): TGTGCCAGTAGTATTTTTGACTCCTCCTACAATGAGCAGTTCTTC. Its protein product is CASSIFDSSYNEQFF.

The chain joins TRBV11-3 to TRBJ2-3; D gene unclear. Deletions cut 3 bases from V and 2 bases from J, with 12 bases between. The V gene's germline CDR1 is SGHNT and CDR2 YENEEA. The CDR3 spans 15 residues. CDR3: CASSFGTDVTDTQYF. DNA for the CDR3: TGTGCCAGCAGCTTTGGCACAGATGTCACAGATACGCAGTATTTT.

This chain joins TRBV28 and TRBJ1-1; tentatively, D is TRBD1 (6 bases). Germline values: CDR1 MDHEN, CDR2 SYDVKM. The length of the CDR3 is 13 residues. V lost 6 bases to trimming and J lost 4 bases, with 12 bases between them. In DNA, the CDR3 is TGTGCCAGCAGACCCACAGGGTCCACTGAAGCTTTCTTT. Protein: CASRPTGSTEAFF.

The chain employs TRBV7-9 and TRBJ1-1, with 7 positions matching TRBD1. Germline values: CDR1 SEHNR, CDR2 FQNEAQ (reference sequence). The V segment lost 1 base and the J segment 0 bases; nucleotides outside the gene matches: 14. The CDR3 consists of 19 residues. The CDR3 here is CASSLGSWGTARLNTEAFF. CDR3 DNA sequence: TGTGCCAGCAGCTTAGGTTCATGGGGGACAGCGCGCTTGAACACTGAAGCTTTCTTT. The full variable domain, in which reference TRBV7-9 and TRBJ1-1 provide the parts outside the CDR3, is DTGVSQNPRHKITKRGQNVTFRCDPISEHNRLYWYRQTLGQGPEFLTYFQNEAQLEKSRLLSDRFSAERPKGSFSTLEIQRTEQGDSAMYLCASSLGSWGTARLNTEAFFGQGTRLTVV.

The chain carries TRBV15 and TRBJ2-7; 8 bases are a match to TRBD1. The trim removed 0 bases at V and 2 bases at J, leaving 3 bases unmatched. The CDR3 length is 15 residues. Looked up from germline, CDR1 is LNHNV and CDR2 is YYDKDF (reference sequence). CDR3 region: CATSRETGGPYEQYF. CDR3 sequence (DNA): TGTGCCACCAGCAGAGAAACAGGGGGTCCCTACGAGCAGTACTTC.

This clone appeared a single time. V gene TRBV4-1 combines with J gene TRBJ2-4; 9 bases line up with TRBD2. This CDR3 has 21 amino acids. Looked up from germline, CDR1 is MGHRA and CDR2 is YSYEKL. The V segment lost 0 bases and the J segment 3 bases; nucleotides outside the gene matches: 18. The CDR3 sequence is CASSQDQVPGLAVLRKNIQYF. As DNA, the CDR3 is TGCGCCAGCAGCCAAGATCAGGTCCCGGGACTAGCCGTATTGCGCAAAAACATTCAGTACTTC.

The rearrangement links TRBV4-1 to TRBJ2-7, with D maybe TRBD1 (5 bases). Germline V lookup: CDR1 MGHRA, CDR2 YSYEKL. V lost 4 bases, J lost 3 bases, and 10 bases lay in between. There are 13 residues in the CDR3. CDR3 DNA sequence: TGCGCCAGCAGCCTTCAGGGTGGCTACGAGCAGTACTTC. Translated, it gives CASSLQGGYEQYF.

This chain joins TRBV6-5 and TRBJ2-7; D might be TRBD1 (6 bases). The ends were cut back, 8 bases at V and 2 bases at J, with 10 bases in the middle. CDR1 is MNHEY, CDR2 SVGAGI, per germline. The CDR3 spans 12 residues. The CDR3 coding sequence is TGTGCCAGCCTGGGACATACCTACGAGCAGTACTTC. It translates to CASLGHTYEQYF.

This rearrangement joins TRBV4-3 to TRBJ2-5; 11 bases align to TRBD2. With V trimmed by 4 bases and J by 4 bases, 8 bases remained unmatched. Germline V gene data show CDR1 as LGHNA and CDR2 as YSLEER. This CDR3 contains 16 residues. CDR3 nucleotides: TGCGCCAGCAGCCCGACACTAGCGGGAGAAGGAGAGACCCAGTACTTC. It is translated as CASSPTLAGEGETQYF.

This clone was observed a single time. This sequence joins TRBV11-2 and TRBJ2-6; unclear D gene. The V end was cut by 2 bases, the J end by 0 bases, with 5 bases between. This CDR3 has 15 residues. In germline, CDR1 is SGHAT, CDR2 FQNNGV. CDR3 nucleotides: TGTGCCAGCAGCTTATTATACTCTGGGGCCAACGTCCTGACTTTC. This sequence encodes CASSLLYSGANVLTF.

In this sample, this clone turned up once. The chain has TRBV18 and TRBJ2-7; D gene ambiguous. This CDR3 has 15 amino acids. V lost 5 bases and J lost 2, with 16 bases in between. From germline, CDR1 is KGHSH and CDR2 LQKENI. CDR3 sequence reads: CASSSNLTLTYEQYF. The CDR3 bases are TGTGCCAGCTCATCGAACTTGACATTAACCTACGAGCAGTACTTC.

The chain has TRBV6-5 and TRBJ1-5; 8 nucleotides agree with TRBD1. The length of the CDR3 is 13 residues. V lost 7 bases to trimming and J lost 7 bases; unmatched junction nucleotides: 6. CDR1 and CDR2 (germline): MNHEY, SVGAGI. CDR3 amino acids: CASNGQGRQPQHF. As DNA, the CDR3 is TGTGCCAGCAATGGACAGGGACGACAGCCCCAGCATTTT.

This chain uses TRBV6-1 with TRBJ1-2; 7 bases map to TRBD1. CDR1 and CDR2 from the germline V gene are MNHNS and SASEGT. This CDR3 comprises 14 residues. V lost 2 bases and J lost 2; bases outside the gene matches: 2. Here the CDR3 reads CASSESGQNYGYTF. The CDR3 DNA follows: TGTGCCAGCAGTGAATCGGGACAGAACTATGGCTACACCTTC.

The rearrangement uses TRBV18 and TRBJ2-7; D might be TRBD2 (5 bases). The CDR3 runs to 12 residues. Trimming stripped 8 bases from V and 0 bases from J, with 8 bases between. Looked up from germline, CDR1 is KGHSH and CDR2 is LQKENI. The CDR3 loop reads CASRGSSYEQYF. The CDR3 nucleotides are TGTGCCAGCCGGGGAAGCTCCTACGAGCAGTACTTC.

DNA for the CDR3: TGCGCCAGCAAAAGGACTAGCGGTTACAATGAGCAGTTCTTC. It specifies CASKRTSGYNEQFF. This rearrangement joins TRBV5-1 to TRBJ2-1, with 10 nucleotides matching TRBD2. V trimming: 6 bases; J trimming: 4 bases; junction bases outside the gene matches: 4. The CDR3 runs 14 residues. The germline V gene has CDR1 SGHRS and CDR2 YFSETQ.

The chain is built from TRBV28 and TRBJ1-1; D is perhaps TRBD1 (5 bases). Germline loops: CDR1 MDHEN, CDR2 SYDVKM. Trimming shortened V by 4 bases and J by 0 bases, and 18 bases separated the two germline ends. This CDR3 is 17 amino acids long. The CDR3 protein is CASSSLFSGLLNTEAFF. DNA of the CDR3: TGTGCCAGCAGTTCCCTTTTTTCGGGACTGCTGAACACTGAAGCTTTCTTT.

A single count supports this clone. This chain uses TRBV5-1 with TRBJ1-1; D may be TRBD1 (6 bases). The V gene's germline CDR1 is SGHRS and CDR2 YFSETQ. The CDR3 consists of 14 residues. Trimming removed 4 bases at V and 0 bases at J, with 10 bases between. CDR3 protein: CASSPGAVNTEAFF. The CDR3 DNA reads TGCGCCAGCAGCCCAGGGGCGGTGAACACTGAAGCTTTCTTT.